Shown below are 28 T cell receptor beta chains from a single sample sequenced in a study of shared clonotypes between healthy human individuals (dated by TCRdb to between 2020 and 2021). Libraries were made using the immunoSEQ multiplex PCR assay. The immuneACCESS repertoire file appears here via TCRdb, limited to in-frame rearrangements. These files lack a portion of the clones; in checked studies, under half of the deficit traces to unresolved V genes, and the cause of the others is not known. The sample table lists 2 million to 3 million clones, approximately 93% of them with a count of one. The ten largest account for approximately 0.36% of the sample. Sequences were obtained from naive CD4+ T cells from PBMCs. The cell subset or site label, as the study defines it: CD45RA+ positively selected. These receptor sequences come from a man between 18 and 35 years old in good health. Some clones in this sample may be carry-over from other donors' samples.

V and J are TRBV27 and TRBJ2-7; no firm D call. The CDR3 is 14 amino acids. Germline V gene lookup returns CDR1 MNHEY and CDR2 SMNVEV (reference sequence). The V end was cut by 5 bases, the J end by 2 bases, with 13 bases between. The DNA for the CDR3 is TGTGCCAGCAGTCCCAAGAGCCCTCCCTACGAGCAGTACTTC. It specifies CASSPKSPPYEQYF.

This clone was counted a single time. The J gene is TRBJ1-1, the V gene TRBV15; the match to TRBD1 covers 9 bases. Germline loops: CDR1 LNHNV, CDR2 YYDKDF (reference sequence). The V segment lost 1 base and the J segment 5 bases; nucleotides outside the gene matches: 5. The CDR3 is made up of 15 amino acids. Here the CDR3 DNA reads TGTGCCACCAGCAGAGGCACAGGGGGCGTAACTGAAGCTTTCTTT. Translating gives CATSRGTGGVTEAFF.

In DNA, the CDR3 is TGTGCCAGCAGCCGCGTGACTCCCACAGATACGCAGTATTTT. Translated: CASSRVTPTDTQYF. The gene calls are TRBV7-9 and TRBJ2-3; D is uncertain. The V gene lost 5 bases and the J gene lost 2 bases, with 11 bases spanning the gap. The CDR3 spans 14 residues. The germline V gene encodes CDR1 SEHNR and CDR2 FQNEAQ (reference sequence).

This clone was counted only a few times. The identical CDR3 is also encoded by other nucleotide sequences in the sample. The rearrangement links TRBV5-6 to TRBJ2-1; D is ambiguous. The CDR3 extends over 11 amino acids. The V and J ends lost 1 base and 8 bases respectively, with 4 bases between them. From germline, CDR1 is SGHDT and CDR2 YYEEEE. CDR3 protein: CASSLNHEQFF. DNA for the CDR3: TGTGCCAGCAGCTTGAATCATGAGCAGTTCTTC.

The J gene is TRBJ2-1, the V gene TRBV28, with 7 bases lining up with TRBD2. Germline CDR1 MDHEN, CDR2 SYDVKM. J gave up 8 bases and V 3 bases, and 10 bases lay outside the gene matches. CDR3 length equals 15 residues. This CDR3 is CASSFALRLADEQFF. For the CDR3, the DNA is TGTGCCAGCAGTTTTGCCCTCCGACTAGCCGATGAGCAGTTCTTC.

J is TRBJ2-7 and V is TRBV20-1; no clear D gene. Per the germline V gene, CDR1 is DFQATT and CDR2 is SNEGSKA (reference sequence). The CDR3 extends over 10 amino acids. Between the trimmed V and J ends, which lost 6 bases and 6 bases, there was a span of 9 bases. This CDR3 is CSAAEREQYF. For the CDR3, the DNA is TGCAGTGCCGCGGAACGCGAGCAGTACTTC.

The V gene is TRBV6-1, the J gene TRBJ2-7; TRBD1 matches at 8 bases. V was clipped by 4 bases and J by 2 bases; unmatched bases: 7. In germline, CDR1 is MNHNS, CDR2 SASEGT. This CDR3 is 15 amino acids long. The CDR3 region is CASSGQGRGAYEQYF. The CDR3 DNA reads as TGTGCCAGCAGTGGACAGGGGAGAGGGGCCTACGAGCAGTACTTC.

The chain links TRBV10-3 to TRBJ1-3; weak D call: TRBD1 (5 bases). This CDR3 is built from 13 residues. Germline V gene sequence: CDR1 ENHRY, CDR2 SYGVKD. The ends were cut back, 10 bases at V and 0 bases at J, with 10 bases in the middle. CDR3 in DNA: TGTGCCACCTCGACAGACTCTGGAAACACCATATATTTT. As protein: CATSTDSGNTIYF.

The chain uses TRBV11-3 and TRBJ2-2; D unresolved. The germline V gene has CDR1 SGHNT and CDR2 YENEEA. The CDR3 runs to 13 residues. Between the trimmed V and J ends, which lost 1 base and 9 bases, there was a span of 9 bases. The CDR3: CASSLARDRELFF. Here the CDR3 DNA reads TGTGCCAGCAGCTTAGCCCGAGACAGGGAGCTGTTTTTT.

The rearrangement uses TRBV7-2 and TRBJ2-7; 10 bases fit TRBD2. This CDR3 region has 17 residues. Per the germline V gene, CDR1 is SGHTA and CDR2 is FQGNSA. J gave up 2 bases and V 2 bases, and 9 bases lay outside the gene matches. The CDR3 protein is CASSLRLAGDITYEQYF. In DNA, the CDR3 is TGTGCCAGCAGCTTAAGGCTAGCGGGAGATATCACCTACGAGCAGTACTTC.

The chain carries TRBV28 and TRBJ2-7; no clear D gene. V lost 6 bases, J lost 9 bases, and 15 bases lay in between. Germline V gives CDR1 MDHEN, CDR2 SYDVKM. CDR3 size: 12 residues. The chain's CDR3 is CASSIPWAVQYF. CDR3 DNA sequence: TGTGCCAGCAGCATTCCCTGGGCGGTGCAGTACTTC.

The J gene is TRBJ2-1, the V gene TRBV15; D may be TRBD2 (6 bases). The CDR3 spans 16 residues. Trimming shortened V by 0 bases and J by 7 bases, and 16 bases separated the two germline ends. Germline-derived CDR1 and CDR2 are LNHNV and YYDKDF (reference sequence). CDR3 coding DNA: TGTGCCACCAGCAGAGATAGCGGACTCCGTGGGAATGAGCAGTTCTTC. It codes for CATSRDSGLRGNEQFF.

This rearrangement joins TRBV5-5 to TRBJ2-7, with 10 bases lining up with TRBD1. The CDR3 has 16 residues. Germline-derived CDR1 and CDR2 are SGHKS and YYEKEE (reference sequence). J gave up 5 bases and V 5 bases, and 13 bases lay outside the gene matches. Written as DNA, the CDR3 is TGTGCCAGCAGAACAATCCCGGGACAGGGGTCTAACGAGCAGTACTTC. It codes for CASRTIPGQGSNEQYF.

The genes are TRBV4-1 and TRBJ2-2; 7 nucleotides match TRBD1. The ends lost 4 bases at V and 6 bases at J; junction bases unmatched: 8. Germline assignment: CDR1 MGHRA and CDR2 YSYEKL. This CDR3 is built from 15 residues. In nucleotides, the CDR3 is TGCGCCAGCAGCCTCCGACAGGGAAGGGCCGGGGAGCTGTTTTTT. Its translation is CASSLRQGRAGELFF.

The chain has TRBV19 and TRBJ2-5, with a tentative D call TRBD1 (6 bases). The CDR3 has 14 amino acids. V was clipped by 2 bases and J by 0 bases, with 7 bases between them. CDR1 and CDR2 from the germline V gene are LNHDA and SQIVND (reference sequence). The CDR3 region is CASSIRDNQETQYF. The CDR3 DNA reads TGTGCCAGTAGTATACGGGACAACCAAGAGACCCAGTACTTC.

The V and J genes are TRBV9 and TRBJ2-1; D is ambiguous. The CDR3 runs to 14 residues. V lost 3 bases and J 2 bases, leaving 9 bases between the germline ends. Per the germline V gene, CDR1 is SGDLS and CDR2 is YYNGEE. The CDR3 nucleotides read TGTGCCAGCAGCGGTCCGTTGGCCTACAATGAGCAGTTCTTC. This sequence encodes CASSGPLAYNEQFF.

This chain connects TRBV7-7 to TRBJ2-2; 7 bases align to TRBD1. CDR3 length equals 16 residues. Germline lookup yields CDR1 SSHAT and CDR2 FNYEAQ (reference sequence). V lost 5 bases, J lost 4 bases, and 10 bases stayed unmatched. The chain's CDR3 is CASSPGTARATGELFF. For the CDR3, the DNA is TGTGCCAGCAGCCCAGGGACAGCTCGGGCCACCGGGGAGCTGTTTTTT.

The V gene is TRBV5-1, the J gene TRBJ2-5; D uncertain. CDR1 is SGHRS and CDR2 is YFSETQ in the germline V gene. V gave up 5 bases and J gave up 3 bases, with 11 bases separating them. CDR3 length: 13 residues. The CDR3 coding sequence is TGCGCCAGCAGAGTCCGCTCCGAAGAGACCCAGTACTTC. Its translation is CASRVRSEETQYF.

This clone has just one count. The chain employs TRBV11-2 and TRBJ2-2; D is unclear. Germline V gene data show CDR1 as SGHAT and CDR2 as FQNNGV. CDR3 length: 13 residues. V was clipped by 8 bases and J by 7 bases, with 14 bases between them. The CDR3 sequence is CASGVRVGGELFF. CDR3 coding DNA: TGTGCCAGCGGCGTTAGGGTGGGCGGGGAGCTGTTTTTT.

The CDR3 DNA follows: TGTGCCAGCAACCCTAGGGTGGGGGAAGCTTACGAGCAGTACTTC. Translating gives CASNPRVGEAYEQYF. V and J are TRBV28 and TRBJ2-7, with D perhaps being TRBD1 or TRBD2 (5 bases each). Trimming removed 7 bases from V and 4 bases from J, with 20 bases in between. CDR3 size: 15 residues. Per germline, CDR1 MDHEN and CDR2 SYDVKM.

This rearrangement joins TRBV5-1 to TRBJ2-7; TRBD1 matches at 11 bases. The V gene end was trimmed by 3 bases and the J gene end by 2 bases; junction bases not matched to a gene: 7. Germline lookup yields CDR1 SGHRS and CDR2 YFSETQ. The CDR3 length is 16 residues. This CDR3 reads CASSSPGQGGTYEQYF. The CDR3, as DNA: TGCGCCAGCAGCTCCCCGGGACAGGGGGGGACCTACGAGCAGTACTTC. Together with reference TRBV5-1 and TRBJ2-7, the CDR3 gives the full variable domain: KAGVTQTPRYLIKTRGQQVTLSCSPISGHRSVSWYQQTPGQGLQFLFEYFSETQRNKGNFPGRFSGRQFSNSRSEMNVSTLELGDSALYLCASSSPGQGGTYEQYFGPGTRLTVT.

This clone has more than one count but fewer than ten. The rearrangement uses TRBV13 and TRBJ2-2; no reliable D call. The CDR3 is made up of 14 amino acids. Germline V CDR1 and CDR2: PRHDT, FYEKMQ (reference sequence). V was trimmed by 3 bases and J by 3 bases, leaving 8 bases between them. The CDR3 DNA follows: TGTGCCAGCAGCTTCGGAGCTGACACCGGGGAGCTGTTTTTT. This encodes CASSFGADTGELFF.

The V gene is TRBV5-6, the J gene TRBJ1-2, with D unresolved. The CDR3 sequence is 13 residues long. The V and J ends lost 0 bases and 7 bases respectively, with 10 bases between them. CDR1 and CDR2 (germline): SGHDT, YYEEEE. The CDR3 DNA is TGTGCCAGCAGCTTGGCCGATAGCCGTGGCTACACCTTC. Protein product: CASSLADSRGYTF. Full variable domain (outside the CDR3, taken from reference TRBV5-6 and TRBJ1-2): DAGVTQSPTHLIKTRGQQVTLRCSPKSGHDTVSWYQQALGQGPQFIFQYYEEEERQRGNFPDRFSGHQFPNYSSELNVNALLLGDSALYLCASSLADSRGYTFGSGTRLTVV.

The chain couples TRBV19 to TRBJ2-5; D unclear. Deletions cut 10 bases from V and 2 bases from J, with 17 bases between. In germline, CDR1 is LNHDA, CDR2 SQIVND (reference sequence). This CDR3 has 14 amino acids. Written as DNA, the CDR3 is TGTGCCACTACTCTTCCCGGTCAACAAGAGACCCAGTACTTC. It codes for CATTLPGQQETQYF.

This clone was counted once. The chain is built from TRBV7-6 and TRBJ2-1, with 8 bases fitting TRBD2. V dropped 2 bases and J dropped 4; count of bases not matched to a gene: 7. The CDR3 runs 16 residues. CDR1 is SGHVS and CDR2 is FNYEAQ in the germline V gene. The CDR3 bases are TGTGCCAGCAGCTTAAGCTGGGCTAGCGGGTACAATGAGCAGTTCTTC. Translating gives CASSLSWASGYNEQFF. Filled out from reference TRBV7-6 and TRBJ2-1, the complete variable domain reads GAGVSQSPRYKVTKRGQDVALRCDPISGHVSLYWYRQALGQGPEFLTYFNYEAQQDKSGLPNDRFSAERPEGSISTLTIQRTEQRDSAMYRCASSLSWASGYNEQFFGPGTRLTVL.

J is TRBJ2-1 and V is TRBV5-1; 8 bases agree with TRBD2. J lost 3 bases, V lost 4 bases, and 6 bases had no gene match. The CDR3 extends over 15 amino acids. Germline assignment: CDR1 SGHRS and CDR2 YFSETQ. The CDR3 is CASSGGLVNYNEQFF. The CDR3 DNA follows: TGCGCCAGCAGCGGGGGACTAGTAAACTACAATGAGCAGTTCTTC.

This chain links TRBV6-5 with TRBJ2-1; D gene unclear. CDR1 is MNHEY and CDR2 is SVGAGI in the germline V gene. The CDR3 is made up of 12 amino acids. V was clipped by 5 bases and J by 6 bases, with 8 bases between them. DNA for the CDR3: TGTGCCAGCAGTCCCTCGGGCAATGAGCAGTTCTTC. Translating gives CASSPSGNEQFF.

The chain has TRBV6-5 and TRBJ2-5, with 7 bases identical to TRBD1. CDR1 is MNHEY, CDR2 SVGAGI, per germline. Trimming at V came to 6 bases and at J to 6 bases, leaving 7 bases not matched to a gene. The CDR3 is 13 amino acids. The CDR3 region has the DNA TGTGCCAGCAGACAGGGGATTGAAAAGACCCAGTACTTC. This encodes CASRQGIEKTQYF.